This T cell receptor beta chain derives from a study of CD8 T cells in Susac syndrome. RNA in amounts of about 0.5 to 1 ug was reverse transcribed with random hexamers. TCRdb analysed the immunoSEQ multiplex PCR reads with MiXCR anew, one entry per CDR3 protein. The sample yields some 200,000 distinct CDR3 sequences, 85% to 95% seen once. Losses at the gene ends were 4 bases for V and 2 bases for J; bases not matched to a gene: 11. The CDR3 is made up of 17 amino acids. The V gene's germline CDR1 is MGHRA and CDR2 YSYEKL. Input material: CD8+ T cells from PBMCs. The chain uses TRBV4-1 and TRBJ2-5; the match to TRBD2 covers 9 bases. The TCR comes from a human donor with Susac syndrome. The CDR3 spells CASSRSREGGSQETQYF. The CDR3 nucleotides are TGCGCCAGCAGCCGGTCGCGGGAGGGCGGCAGTCAAGAGACCCAGTACTTC.